These T cell receptor beta chains were read from a single sample in a study of cytomegalovirus exposure and HLA in healthy donors. TCRdb's table, derived via immunoSEQ multiplex PCR, lists solely in-frame clones and lacks some. The table has 90,000 to 150,000 clones, around 79% seen once. The specimen was PBMCs. The source is a woman between 40 and 55 years old in good health and CMV-seronegative. Both conserved end residues are part of each CDR3. Fields, in order: clone size, J gene, V gene, D gene, CDR3 protein, CDR3 DNA. The D gene is left open where the match is weak. For some rows the clone size is stated as once, few or many, or as a class when expanded; others skip it.

abundance: NA; j_gene: TRBJ2-2; v_gene: TRBV19; d_gene: TRBD2; CDR3aa: CASSRTSGTGELFF; CDR3nt: TGTGCCAGTAGCCGGACTAGCGGGACTGGGGAGCTGTTTTTT
abundance: NA; j_gene: TRBJ2-5; v_gene: TRBV20-1; d_gene: NA; CDR3aa: CSAHWGETQYF; CDR3nt: TGCAGTGCCCATTGGGGCGAGACCCAGTACTTC
abundance: few; j_gene: TRBJ2-2; v_gene: TRBV11-3; d_gene: NA; CDR3aa: CASSAGRGNTGELFF; CDR3nt: TGTGCCAGCAGCGCGGGACGCGGGAACACCGGGGAGCTGTTTTTT
abundance: few; j_gene: TRBJ1-4; v_gene: TRBV2; d_gene: NA; CDR3aa: CASSAYEKLFF; CDR3nt: TGTGCCAGCAGTGCCTATGAAAAACTGTTTTTT
abundance: medium-sized; j_gene: TRBJ2-7; v_gene: TRBV6-1; d_gene: TRBD1; CDR3aa: CASSADGTGAYEQYF; CDR3nt: TGTGCCAGCAGTGCGGACGGGACAGGGGCCTACGAGCAGTACTTC
abundance: NA; j_gene: TRBJ2-5; v_gene: TRBV9; d_gene: NA; CDR3aa: CASSPAGRKETQYF; CDR3nt: TGTGCCAGCAGCCCTGCGGGTAGGAAAGAGACCCAGTACTTC
abundance: NA; j_gene: TRBJ2-1; v_gene: TRBV11-1; d_gene: TRBD2; CDR3aa: CASSWRGLAGEQFF; CDR3nt: TGTGCCAGCAGCTGGAGGGGACTAGCGGGAGAGCAGTTCTTC
abundance: NA; j_gene: TRBJ1-2; v_gene: TRBV29-1; d_gene: NA; CDR3aa: CSVDPAGTLYGYTF; CDR3nt: TGCAGCGTTGATCCAGCAGGGACTCTCTATGGCTACACCTTC
abundance: NA; j_gene: TRBJ1-1; v_gene: TRBV18; d_gene: TRBD1; CDR3aa: CASSPQTGQGTYTEAFF; CDR3nt: TGTGCCAGCTCACCACAGACTGGACAGGGAACCTACACTGAAGCTTTCTTT
abundance: NA; j_gene: TRBJ2-3; v_gene: TRBV5-4; d_gene: NA; CDR3aa: CASSLRGTDTQYF; CDR3nt: TGTGCCAGCAGCTTGCGGGGCACAGATACGCAGTATTTT
abundance: NA; j_gene: TRBJ2-3; v_gene: TRBV19; d_gene: NA; CDR3aa: CASSIGAGTDTQYF; CDR3nt: TGTGCCAGTAGTATAGGGGCAGGCACAGATACGCAGTATTTT
abundance: NA; j_gene: TRBJ2-3; v_gene: TRBV7-6; d_gene: TRBD1; CDR3aa: CASSLIWTGDTQYF; CDR3nt: TGTGCCAGCAGCTTAATTTGGACAGGGGATACGCAGTATTTT
abundance: NA; j_gene: TRBJ2-5; v_gene: TRBV19; d_gene: TRBD1; CDR3aa: CASGPQGQETQYF; CDR3nt: TGTGCCAGCGGCCCACAGGGGCAAGAGACCCAGTACTTC
abundance: NA; j_gene: TRBJ1-5; v_gene: TRBV5-1; d_gene: NA; CDR3aa: CASSLEGVRNQPQHF; CDR3nt: TGCGCCAGCAGCTTGGAGGGGGTCCGCAATCAGCCCCAGCATTTT